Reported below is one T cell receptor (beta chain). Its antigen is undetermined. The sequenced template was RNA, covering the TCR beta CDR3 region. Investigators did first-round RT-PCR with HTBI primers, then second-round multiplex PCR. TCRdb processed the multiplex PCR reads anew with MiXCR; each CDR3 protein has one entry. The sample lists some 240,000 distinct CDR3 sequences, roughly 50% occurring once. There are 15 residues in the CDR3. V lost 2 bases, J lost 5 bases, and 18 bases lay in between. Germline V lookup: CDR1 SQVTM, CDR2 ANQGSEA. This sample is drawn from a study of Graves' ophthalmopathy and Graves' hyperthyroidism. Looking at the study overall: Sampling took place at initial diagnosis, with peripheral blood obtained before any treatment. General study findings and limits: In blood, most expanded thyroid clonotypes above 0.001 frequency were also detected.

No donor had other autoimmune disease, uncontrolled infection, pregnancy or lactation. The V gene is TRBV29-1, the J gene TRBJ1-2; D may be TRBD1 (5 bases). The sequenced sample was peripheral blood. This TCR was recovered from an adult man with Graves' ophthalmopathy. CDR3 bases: TGCAGCGTTGAATCGTCGGGGGGATCCGCTTATGGCTACACCTTC. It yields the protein CSVESSGGSAYGYTF.